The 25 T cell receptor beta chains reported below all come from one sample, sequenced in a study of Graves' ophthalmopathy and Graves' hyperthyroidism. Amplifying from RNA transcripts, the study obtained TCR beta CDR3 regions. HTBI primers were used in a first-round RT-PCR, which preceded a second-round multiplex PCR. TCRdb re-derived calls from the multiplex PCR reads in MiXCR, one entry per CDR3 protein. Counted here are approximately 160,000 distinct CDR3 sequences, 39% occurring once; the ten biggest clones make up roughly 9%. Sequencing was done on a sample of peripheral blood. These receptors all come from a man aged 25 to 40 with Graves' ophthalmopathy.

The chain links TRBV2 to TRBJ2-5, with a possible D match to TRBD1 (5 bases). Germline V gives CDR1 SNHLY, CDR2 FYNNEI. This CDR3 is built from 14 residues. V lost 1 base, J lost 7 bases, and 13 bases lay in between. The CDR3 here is CASSEGTDTGTQYF. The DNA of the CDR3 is TGTGCCAGCAGTGAAGGGACGGACACAGGGACCCAGTACTTC.

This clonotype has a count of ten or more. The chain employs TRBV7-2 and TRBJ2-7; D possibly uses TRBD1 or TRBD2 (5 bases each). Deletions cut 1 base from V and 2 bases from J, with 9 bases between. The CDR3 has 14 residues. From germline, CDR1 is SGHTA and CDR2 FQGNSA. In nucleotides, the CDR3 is TGTGCCAGCAGCTTAGGGGGGATGACCTACGAGCAGTACTTC. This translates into CASSLGGMTYEQYF.

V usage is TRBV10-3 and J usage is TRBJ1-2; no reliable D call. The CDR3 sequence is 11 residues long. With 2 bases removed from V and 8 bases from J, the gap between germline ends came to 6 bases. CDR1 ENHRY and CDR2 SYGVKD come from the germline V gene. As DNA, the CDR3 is TGTGCCATCAGTGAGGGGAGCGGCTACACCTTC. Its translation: CAISEGSGYTF.

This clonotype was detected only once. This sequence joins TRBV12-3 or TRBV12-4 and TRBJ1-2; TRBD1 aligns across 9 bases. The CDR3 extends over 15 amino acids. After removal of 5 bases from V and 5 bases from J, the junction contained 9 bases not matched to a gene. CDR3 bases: TGTGCCAGCAGTATAACCGGGACAGGGCATTATGGCTACACCTTC. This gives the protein CASSITGTGHYGYTF.

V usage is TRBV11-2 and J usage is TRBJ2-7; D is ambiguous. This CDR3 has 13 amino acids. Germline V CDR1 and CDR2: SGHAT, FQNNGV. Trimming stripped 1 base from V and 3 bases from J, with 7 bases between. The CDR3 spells CASSLGMDYEQYF. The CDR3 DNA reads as TGTGCCAGCAGCTTAGGTATGGACTACGAGCAGTACTTC.

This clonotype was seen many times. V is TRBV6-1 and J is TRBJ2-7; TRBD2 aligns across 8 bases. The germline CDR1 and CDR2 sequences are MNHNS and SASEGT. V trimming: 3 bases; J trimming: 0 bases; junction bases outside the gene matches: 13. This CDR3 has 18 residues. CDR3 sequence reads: CASSDFLAGGPSSYEQYF. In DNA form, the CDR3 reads TGTGCCAGCAGTGATTTCCTCGCGGGAGGACCCAGCTCCTACGAGCAGTACTTC.

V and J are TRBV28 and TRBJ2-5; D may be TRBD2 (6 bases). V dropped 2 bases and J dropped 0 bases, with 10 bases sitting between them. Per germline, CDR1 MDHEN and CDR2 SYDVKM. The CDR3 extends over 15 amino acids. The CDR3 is CASSLGGIYQETQYF. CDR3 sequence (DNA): TGTGCCAGCAGTTTAGGAGGGATCTACCAAGAGACCCAGTACTTC.

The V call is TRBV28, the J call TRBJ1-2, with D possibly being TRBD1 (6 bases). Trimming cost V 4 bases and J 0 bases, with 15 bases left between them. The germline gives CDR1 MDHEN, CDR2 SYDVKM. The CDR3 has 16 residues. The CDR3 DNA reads TGTGCCAGCAGTTCCCCACAGGGTTTTCCTAACTATGGCTACACCTTC. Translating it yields CASSSPQGFPNYGYTF.

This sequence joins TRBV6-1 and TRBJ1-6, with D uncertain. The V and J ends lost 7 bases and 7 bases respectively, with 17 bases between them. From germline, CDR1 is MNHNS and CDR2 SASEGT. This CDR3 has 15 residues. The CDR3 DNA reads TGTGCCAGCACTAACGGGAGGGAGATCAATTCACCCCTCCACTTT. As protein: CASTNGREINSPLHF.

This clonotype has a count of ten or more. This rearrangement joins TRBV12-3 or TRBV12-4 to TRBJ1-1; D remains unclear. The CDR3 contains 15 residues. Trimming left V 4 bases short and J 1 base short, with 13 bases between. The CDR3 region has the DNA TGTGCCAGCAGTTGGGATTCTGACCCGAACACTGAAGCTTTCTTT. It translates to CASSWDSDPNTEAFF.

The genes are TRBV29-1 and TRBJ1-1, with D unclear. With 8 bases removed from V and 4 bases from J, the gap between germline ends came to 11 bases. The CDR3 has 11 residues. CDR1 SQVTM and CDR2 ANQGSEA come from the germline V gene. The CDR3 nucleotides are TGCAGCCCCACTCAGGCCACTGAAGCTTTCTTT. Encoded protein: CSPTQATEAFF.

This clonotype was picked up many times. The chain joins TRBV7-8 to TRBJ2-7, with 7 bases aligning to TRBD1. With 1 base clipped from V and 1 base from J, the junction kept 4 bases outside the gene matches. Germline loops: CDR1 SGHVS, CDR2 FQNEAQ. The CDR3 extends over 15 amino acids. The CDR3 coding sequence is TGTGCCAGCAGCTTAGGGGGACAGAGGTCCTACGAGCAGTACTTC. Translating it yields CASSLGGQRSYEQYF.

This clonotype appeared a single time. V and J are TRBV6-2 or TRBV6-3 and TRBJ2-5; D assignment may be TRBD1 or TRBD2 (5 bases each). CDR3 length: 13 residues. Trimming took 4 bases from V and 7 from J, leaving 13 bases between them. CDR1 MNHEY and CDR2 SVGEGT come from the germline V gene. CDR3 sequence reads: CASSSGTRGTQYF. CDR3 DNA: TGTGCCAGCAGTTCCGGGACGAGAGGGACCCAGTACTTC.

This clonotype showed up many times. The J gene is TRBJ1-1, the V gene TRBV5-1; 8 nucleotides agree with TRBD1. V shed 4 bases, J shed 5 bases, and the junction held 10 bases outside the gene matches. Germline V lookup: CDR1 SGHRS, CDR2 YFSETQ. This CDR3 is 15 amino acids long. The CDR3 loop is CASSPDREWLTEAFF. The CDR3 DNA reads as TGCGCCAGCAGCCCGGACAGGGAGTGGTTGACTGAAGCTTTCTTT.

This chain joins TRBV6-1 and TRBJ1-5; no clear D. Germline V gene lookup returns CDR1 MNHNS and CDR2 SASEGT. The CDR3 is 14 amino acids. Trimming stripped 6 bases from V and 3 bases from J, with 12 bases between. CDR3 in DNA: TGTGCCAGCAGGATATTGAGGGACAATCAGCCCCAGCATTTT. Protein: CASRILRDNQPQHF.

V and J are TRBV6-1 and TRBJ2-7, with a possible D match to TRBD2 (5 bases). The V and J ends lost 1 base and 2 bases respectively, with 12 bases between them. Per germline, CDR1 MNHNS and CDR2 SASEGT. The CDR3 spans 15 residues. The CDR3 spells CASSEEEADTYEQYF. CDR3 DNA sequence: TGTGCCAGCAGTGAAGAGGAGGCAGATACCTACGAGCAGTACTTC.

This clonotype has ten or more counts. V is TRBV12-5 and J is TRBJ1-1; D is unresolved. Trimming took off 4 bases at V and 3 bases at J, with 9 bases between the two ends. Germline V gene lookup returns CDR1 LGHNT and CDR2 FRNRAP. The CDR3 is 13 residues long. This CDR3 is CASGSLEDTEAFF. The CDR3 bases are TGTGCTAGTGGTTCATTGGAGGACACTGAAGCTTTCTTT.

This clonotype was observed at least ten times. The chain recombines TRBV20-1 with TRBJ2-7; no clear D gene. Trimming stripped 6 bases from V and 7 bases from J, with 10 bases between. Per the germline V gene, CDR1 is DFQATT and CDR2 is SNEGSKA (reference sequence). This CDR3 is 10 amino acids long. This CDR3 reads CSATAGEQYF. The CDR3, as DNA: TGCAGTGCCACCGCCGGGGAGCAGTACTTC.

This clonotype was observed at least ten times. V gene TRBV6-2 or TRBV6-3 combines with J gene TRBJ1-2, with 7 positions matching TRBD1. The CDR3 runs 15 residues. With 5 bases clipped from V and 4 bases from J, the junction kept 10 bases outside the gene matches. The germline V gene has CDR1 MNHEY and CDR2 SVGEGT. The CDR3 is CASSQLYRDSYGYTF. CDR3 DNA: TGTGCCAGCAGTCAACTTTATCGGGACAGCTATGGCTACACCTTC.

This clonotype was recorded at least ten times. In nucleotides, the CDR3 is TGTGCCAGCACCCACAACATGGGGGGACAGGGAAGTAGGGAGCAGTACTTC. Protein product: CASTHNMGGQGSREQYF. V is TRBV11-2 and J is TRBJ2-7; 9 bases map to TRBD1. The CDR3 totals 17 residues. Germline V gene lookup returns CDR1 SGHAT and CDR2 FQNNGV. Unmatched junction bases numbered 20, after V lost 7 bases and J lost 7 bases.

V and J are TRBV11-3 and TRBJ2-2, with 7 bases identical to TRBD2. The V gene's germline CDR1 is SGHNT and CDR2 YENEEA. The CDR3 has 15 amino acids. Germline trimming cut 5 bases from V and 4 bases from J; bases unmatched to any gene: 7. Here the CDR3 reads CASSSRGVGTGELFF. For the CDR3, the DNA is TGTGCCAGCAGCAGCCGGGGGGTGGGCACCGGGGAGCTGTTTTTT. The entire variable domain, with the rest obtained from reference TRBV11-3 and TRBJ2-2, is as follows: EAGVVQSPRYKIIEKKQPVAFWCNPISGHNTLYWYLQNLGQGPELLIRYENEEAVDDSQLPKDRFSAERLKGVDSTLKIQPAELGDSAVYLCASSSRGVGTGELFFGEGSRLTVL.

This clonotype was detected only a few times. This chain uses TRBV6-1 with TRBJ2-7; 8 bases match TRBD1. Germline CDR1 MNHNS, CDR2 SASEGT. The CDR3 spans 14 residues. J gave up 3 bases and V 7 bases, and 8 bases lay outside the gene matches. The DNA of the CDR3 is TGTGCCAGCAATGCCGGGACAGGTCTCTACGAGCAGTACTTC. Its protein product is CASNAGTGLYEQYF.

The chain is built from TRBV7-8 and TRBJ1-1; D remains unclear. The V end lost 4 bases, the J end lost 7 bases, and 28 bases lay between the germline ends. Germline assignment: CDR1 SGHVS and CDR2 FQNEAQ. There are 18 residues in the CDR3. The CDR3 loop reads CASSSHRLSRSPNGEAFF. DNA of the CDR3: TGTGCCAGCAGCTCACATCGTCTGTCCCGCTCCCCGAACGGTGAAGCTTTCTTT.

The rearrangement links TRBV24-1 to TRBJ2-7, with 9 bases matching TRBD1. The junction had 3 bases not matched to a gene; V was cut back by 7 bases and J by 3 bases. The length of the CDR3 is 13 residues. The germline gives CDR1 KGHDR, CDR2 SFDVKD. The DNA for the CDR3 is TGTGCCACCAGCGCGGACAGGGGCTACGAGCAGTACTTC. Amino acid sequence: CATSADRGYEQYF.

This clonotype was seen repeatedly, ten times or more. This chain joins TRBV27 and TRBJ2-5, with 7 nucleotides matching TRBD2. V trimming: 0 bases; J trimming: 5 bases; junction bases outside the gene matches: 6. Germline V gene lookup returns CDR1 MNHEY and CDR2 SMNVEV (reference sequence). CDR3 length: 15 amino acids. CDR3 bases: TGTGCCAGCAGTTTATCGGCGGGAGTCTGGGAGACCCAGTACTTC. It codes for CASSLSAGVWETQYF.